This TCR beta chain was captured in a study of cytomegalovirus exposure and HLA in healthy donors. The overall study: Around 78 million unique TCR sequences came from HLA-typed donors in an early release. The study, taken as a whole, reports: The only immune exposure information that was available was CMV serostatus.

For this clone: Its antigen is still unknown.

Each of the donors was a healthy bone marrow donor. The germline CDR1 and CDR2 sequences are MNHEY and SVGAGI. V dropped 6 bases and J dropped 1 base, with 15 bases sitting between them. The CDR3 covers 15 residues. The PCR had 60 Vbeta and 13 Jbeta primers. Profiling relied on immunoSEQ multiplex PCR, and the TCRdb table lists in-frame clones only, not all of them. The sample holds around 150,000 clones. Sample: PBMCs. The receptor comes from a woman in her sixties in good health and CMV-seronegative. This sequence joins TRBV6-5 and TRBJ2-5; a possible D gene is TRBD1 (6 bases). This chain's CDR3 is CASSLRSRGQETQYF. The CDR3 DNA sequence: TGTGCCAGCAGCCTCAGGTCCAGGGGCCAAGAGACCCAGTACTTC.